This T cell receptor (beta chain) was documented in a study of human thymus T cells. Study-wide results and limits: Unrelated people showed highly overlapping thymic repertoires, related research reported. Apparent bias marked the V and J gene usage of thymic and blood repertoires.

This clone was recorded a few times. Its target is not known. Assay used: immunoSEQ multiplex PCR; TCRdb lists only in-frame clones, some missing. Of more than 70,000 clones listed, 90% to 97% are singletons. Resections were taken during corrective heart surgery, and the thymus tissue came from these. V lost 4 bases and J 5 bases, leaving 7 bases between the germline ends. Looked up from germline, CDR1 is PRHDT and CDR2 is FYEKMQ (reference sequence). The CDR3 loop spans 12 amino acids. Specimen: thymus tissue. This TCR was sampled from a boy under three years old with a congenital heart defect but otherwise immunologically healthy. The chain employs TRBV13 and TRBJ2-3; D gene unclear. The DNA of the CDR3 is TGTGCCAGCAGCTCCTCGGGAGATACGCAGTATTTT. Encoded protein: CASSSSGDTQYF.